This entry lists 8 T cell receptor beta chains sequenced from one sample in a study of T cell responses to AZD1222 COVID-19 vaccine. Sequencing was performed with immunoSEQ multiplex PCR; in TCRdb, only in-frame clones are kept and a portion is missing. The table records around 140,000 clones, more than 85% of them present only once. This material consisted of peripheral blood, taken 28 days after the second AZD1222 dose. The source is an adult who received the AZD1222 COVID-19 vaccine.

The chain uses TRBV2 and TRBJ1-2, with 8 bases identical to TRBD1. The CDR3 has 16 residues. The germline CDR1 and CDR2 sequences are SNHLY and FYNNEI. The trim removed 8 bases at V and 8 bases at J, leaving 19 bases unmatched. CDR3 nucleotides: TGTGCCAGCCCTATTTATTTTCCAGGGGGCTCTCAGGGCTACACCTTC. This sequence encodes CASPIYFPGGSQGYTF.

The rearrangement joins TRBV2 to TRBJ1-1, with no clear D. From germline, CDR1 is SNHLY and CDR2 FYNNEI. Trimming removed 3 bases from V and 4 bases from J, with 15 bases in between. This CDR3 has 15 amino acids. CDR3 region: CASSDQGGLSTEAFF. The CDR3 DNA follows: TGTGCCAGCAGTGATCAAGGAGGGTTGTCCACTGAAGCTTTCTTT.

The chain recombines TRBV27 with TRBJ2-1; maybe TRBD1 (6 bases). This CDR3 is built from 15 residues. V shed 5 bases and J shed 4 bases, with 15 bases lying between them. Germline CDR1 reads MNHEY; CDR2 reads SMNVEV (reference sequence). This CDR3 reads CASSPRQVPYNEQFF. For the CDR3, the DNA is TGTGCCAGCAGTCCCAGACAGGTCCCTTACAATGAGCAGTTCTTC.

This chain joins TRBV2 and TRBJ2-5; D is undetermined. The germline V and J ends were trimmed by 1 base and 1 base, with 4 bases remaining between them. Germline CDR1 is SNHLY and CDR2 is FYNNEI. This CDR3 is 13 amino acids long. CDR3 region: CASSEGTQETQYF. The DNA for the CDR3 is TGTGCCAGCAGTGAAGGGACCCAAGAGACCCAGTACTTC.

This chain joins TRBV5-6 and TRBJ2-7; D might be TRBD1 or TRBD2, each matching 5 bases. This CDR3 comprises 14 residues. Trimming pared 0 bases from V and 2 bases from J, leaving 9 bases between. The V gene's germline CDR1 is SGHDT and CDR2 YYEEEE. The CDR3, as DNA: TGTGCCAGCAGCTTGGTGACAGCGGCCTACGAGCAGTACTTC. This translates into CASSLVTAAYEQYF.

The chain recombines TRBV11-2 with TRBJ1-4; D is possibly TRBD1 (6 bases). Trimming removed 1 base from V and 0 bases from J, with 15 bases in between. Germline V gene sequence: CDR1 SGHAT, CDR2 FQNNGV. The CDR3 is 18 amino acids. CDR3: CASSLVQGSTSTNEKLFF. In nucleotides, the CDR3 is TGTGCCAGCAGCTTAGTGCAGGGGTCAACGTCAACTAATGAAAAACTGTTTTTT.

The sample holds one count of this clone. The chain recombines TRBV7-9 with TRBJ1-2; D possibly corresponds to TRBD1 (6 bases). This CDR3 is built from 15 residues. Trimming cost V 1 base and J 4 bases, with 13 bases left between them. Germline V gene data show CDR1 as SEHNR and CDR2 as FQNEAQ (reference sequence). This chain's CDR3 is CASSLGQGLGYGYTF. Written as DNA, the CDR3 is TGTGCCAGCAGCTTAGGGCAGGGGCTCGGCTATGGCTACACCTTC.

The V call is TRBV4-1, the J call TRBJ2-1; 9 positions match TRBD1. CDR3 length: 19 amino acids. J gave up 0 bases and V 3 bases, and 12 bases lay outside the gene matches. Germline loops: CDR1 MGHRA, CDR2 YSYEKL. CDR3 nucleotide sequence: TGCGCCAGCAGCCAGACCGGGACAGGGCTTTCGAGCTCCTACAATGAGCAGTTCTTC. As protein: CASSQTGTGLSSSYNEQFF.